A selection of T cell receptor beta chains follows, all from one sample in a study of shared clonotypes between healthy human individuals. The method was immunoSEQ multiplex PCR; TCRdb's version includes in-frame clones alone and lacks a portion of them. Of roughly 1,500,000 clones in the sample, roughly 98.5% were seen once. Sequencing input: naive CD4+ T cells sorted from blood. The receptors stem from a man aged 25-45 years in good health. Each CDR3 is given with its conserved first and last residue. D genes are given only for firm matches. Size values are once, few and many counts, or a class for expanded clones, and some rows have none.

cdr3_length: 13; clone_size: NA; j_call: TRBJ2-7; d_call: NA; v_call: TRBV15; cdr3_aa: CATSPRLDYEQYF; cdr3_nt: TGTGCCACCAGCCCGCGGTTGGACTACGAGCAGTACTTC
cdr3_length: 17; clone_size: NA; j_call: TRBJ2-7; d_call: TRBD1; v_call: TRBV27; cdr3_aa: CASSPQGASAELYEQYF; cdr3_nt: TGTGCCAGCAGTCCCCAGGGGGCGTCAGCGGAGCTCTACGAGCAGTACTTC
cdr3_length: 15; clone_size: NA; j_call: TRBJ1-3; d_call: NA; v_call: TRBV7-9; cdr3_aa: CASSLRESTGNTIYF; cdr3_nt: TGTGCCAGCAGCTTAAGGGAGTCAACTGGAAACACCATATATTTT
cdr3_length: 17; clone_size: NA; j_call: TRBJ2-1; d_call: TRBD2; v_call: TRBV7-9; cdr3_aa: CASSRFSGRGVDNEQFF; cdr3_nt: TGTGCCAGCAGCCGCTTTAGCGGGAGGGGTGTCGACAATGAGCAGTTCTTC
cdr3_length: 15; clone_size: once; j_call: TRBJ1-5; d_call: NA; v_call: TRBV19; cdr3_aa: CASTSLANSNQPQHF; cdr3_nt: TGTGCCAGTACCTCCCTTGCCAACTCGAACCAGCCCCAGCATTTT
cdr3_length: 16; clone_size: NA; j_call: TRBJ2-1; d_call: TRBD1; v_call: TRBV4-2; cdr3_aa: CASSQVGARGYNEQFF; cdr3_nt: TGTGCCAGCAGCCAAGTAGGAGCCAGGGGGTACAATGAGCAGTTCTTC
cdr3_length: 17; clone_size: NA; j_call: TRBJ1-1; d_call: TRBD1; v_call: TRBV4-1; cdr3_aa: CASSPVHRDRGSTEAFF; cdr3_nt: TGCGCCAGCAGCCCAGTCCACCGGGACAGGGGAAGCACTGAAGCTTTCTTT
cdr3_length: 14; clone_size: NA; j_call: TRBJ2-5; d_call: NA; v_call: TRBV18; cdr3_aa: CASSPWPAQETQYF; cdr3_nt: TGTGCCAGCTCACCATGGCCAGCACAAGAGACCCAGTACTTC
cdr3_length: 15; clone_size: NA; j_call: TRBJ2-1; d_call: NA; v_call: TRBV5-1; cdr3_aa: CASSRTADSYNEQFF; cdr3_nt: TGCGCCAGCAGCCGGACAGCGGACTCCTACAATGAGCAGTTCTTC
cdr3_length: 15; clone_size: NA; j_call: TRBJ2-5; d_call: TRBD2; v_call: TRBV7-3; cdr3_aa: CASSHGTSGRETQYF; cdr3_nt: TGTGCCAGCAGTCATGGGACTAGCGGGAGGGAGACCCAGTACTTC
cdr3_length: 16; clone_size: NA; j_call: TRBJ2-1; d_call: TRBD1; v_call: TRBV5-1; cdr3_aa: CASSLGQGFPPDEQFF; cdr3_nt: TGCGCCAGCAGCTTGGGACAGGGTTTCCCACCGGATGAGCAGTTCTTC
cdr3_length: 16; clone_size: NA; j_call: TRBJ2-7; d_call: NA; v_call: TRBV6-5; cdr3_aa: CASSYSSVTGNYEQYF; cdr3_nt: TGTGCCAGCAGTTACTCGTCCGTCACAGGAAACTACGAGCAGTACTTC
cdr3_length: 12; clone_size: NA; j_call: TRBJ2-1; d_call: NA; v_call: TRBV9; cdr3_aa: CASSVLGHEQFF; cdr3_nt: TGTGCCAGCAGCGTCCTGGGTCATGAGCAGTTCTTC
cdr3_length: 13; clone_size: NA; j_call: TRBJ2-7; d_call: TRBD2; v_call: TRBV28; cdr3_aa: CASSPTSSYEQYF; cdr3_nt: TGTGCCAGCAGCCCGACTAGCAGCTACGAGCAGTACTTC
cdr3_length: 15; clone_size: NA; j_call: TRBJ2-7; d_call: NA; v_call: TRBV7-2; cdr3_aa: CASSLEGTTFYEQYF; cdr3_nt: TGTGCCAGCAGCCTGGAGGGGACAACGTTCTACGAGCAGTACTTC
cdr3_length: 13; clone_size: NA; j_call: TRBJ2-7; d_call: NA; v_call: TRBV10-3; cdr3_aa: CAISPGQSYEQYF; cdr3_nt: TGTGCCATCAGTCCCGGACAGTCCTACGAGCAGTACTTC
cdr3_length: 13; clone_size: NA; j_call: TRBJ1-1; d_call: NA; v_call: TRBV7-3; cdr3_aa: CASSPLGGTEAFF; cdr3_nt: TGTGCCAGCAGCCCCCTTGGGGGCACTGAAGCTTTCTTT